The 13 T cell receptor beta chains in this list originate from one sample, sequenced in a study of T cell repertoires in cytomegalovirus infection. Via MiXCR, TCRdb re-called the reads, giving one row per CDR3 protein. The sample lists more than 650,000 distinct CDR3 sequences; 35% were seen once. The specimen was PBMCs. Every receptor here comes from a human donor in good health (CMV status not recorded). Some clones in this sample may be carry-over from other donors' samples.

This clonotype rates as medium-sized (0.01 to 0.1%). One end of the junction varies from germline; a read error may be responsible. This chain links TRBV28 with TRBJ2-7, with D hard to call. The CDR3 contains 14 residues. Germline V CDR1 and CDR2: MDHEN, SYDVKM. CDR3 loop: CASSLLSGSPPSIF. CDR3 nucleotide sequence: TGTGCCAGCAGTTTACTTTCGGGCAGTCCCCCTTCTATCTTC.

This clonotype occurred a few times. The chain is built from TRBV27 and TRBJ2-7; 13 bases agree with TRBD2. Germline loops: CDR1 MNHEY, CDR2 SMNVEV (reference sequence). The CDR3 extends over 16 amino acids. Trimming at V came to 5 bases and at J to 5 bases, leaving 9 bases not matched to a gene. The CDR3 DNA reads as TGTGCCAGCAGTACCCGGACTAGCGGGAGAGTCGACGAGCAGTACTTC. Residues: CASSTRTSGRVDEQYF.

The CDR3 protein is CASSFRKENIQYF. Here the CDR3 DNA reads TGTGCCAGCAGCTTCCGCAAGGAAAACATTCAGTACTTC. The chain uses TRBV7-2 and TRBJ2-4; no clear D gene. Germline V gene lookup returns CDR1 SGHTA and CDR2 FQGNSA. The CDR3 runs 13 residues. The V end lost 3 bases, the J end lost 5 bases, and 8 bases lay between the germline ends.

This clonotype was seen a few times. J is TRBJ1-1 and V is TRBV29-1, with D tentatively TRBD1 (5 bases). CDR3 length equals 11 residues. Trimming took off 6 bases at V and 6 bases at J, with 11 bases between the two ends. Germline-derived CDR1 and CDR2 are SQVTM and ANQGSEA. Here the CDR3 DNA reads TGCAGCGTACAGGCGGGCGCTGAAGCTTTCTTT. It codes for CSVQAGAEAFF.

The chain couples TRBV7-2 to TRBJ1-2; D uncertain. The V end lost 1 base, the J end lost 1 base, and 16 bases lay between the germline ends. CDR3 length: 17 residues. Germline V gene sequence: CDR1 SGHTA, CDR2 FQGNSA. In DNA, the CDR3 is TGTGCCAGCAGCTTAGGGTCGGGTCTTAGACATAACTATGGCTACACCTTC. Amino acids: CASSLGSGLRHNYGYTF.

A few counts support this clonotype. This sequence joins TRBV5-6 and TRBJ1-1; D ambiguous. Between the trimmed V and J ends, which lost 1 base and 7 bases, there was a span of 17 bases. This CDR3 has 15 residues. Germline CDR1 is SGHDT and CDR2 is YYEEEE. In DNA, the CDR3 is TGTGCCAGCAGCTTGAAAATGTTAGGGCATCATGAAGCTTTCTTT. It yields the protein CASSLKMLGHHEAFF.

The J gene is TRBJ2-5, the V gene TRBV20-1; D uncertain. The CDR3 is made up of 12 amino acids. V was clipped by 4 bases and J by 5 bases, with 11 bases between them. CDR1 DFQATT and CDR2 SNEGSKA come from the germline V gene (reference sequence). This CDR3 reads CSAMSSAETQYF. The CDR3 DNA reads as TGCAGTGCTATGTCCAGTGCGGAGACCCAGTACTTC.

This clonotype was recorded at least ten times. CDR3 loop: CASSFSTGVYSNQPQHF. CDR3 in DNA: TGTGCCAGCAGCTTTTCGACAGGGGTGTATAGCAATCAGCCCCAGCATTTT. The chain combines TRBV7-2 with TRBJ1-5, with 8 positions matching TRBD1. Per the germline V gene, CDR1 is SGHTA and CDR2 is FQGNSA. CDR3 size: 17 residues. With 3 bases clipped from V and 0 bases from J, the junction kept 7 bases outside the gene matches.

This clonotype has only a few counts. The J gene is TRBJ1-6, the V gene TRBV20-1; 8 nucleotides match TRBD1. Germline V CDR1 and CDR2: DFQATT, SNEGSKA (reference sequence). CDR3 size: 12 residues. The CDR3: CLPGTGNSPLHF. The CDR3 coding sequence is TGCCTTCCCGGGACAGGCAATTCACCCCTCCACTTT.

Remarks on this clonotype: A read error may produce the germline difference seen at one junction end. The gene calls are TRBV7-9 and TRBJ1-1, with D hard to call. Germline CDR1 and CDR2: SEHNR and FQNEAQ (reference sequence). The CDR3 is made up of 12 amino acids. The CDR3 loop reads CASSPMLEIGIF. The CDR3 nucleotides read TGTGCCAGCAGCCCGATGTTGGAAATCGGTATTTTT.

The chain combines TRBV11-2 with TRBJ2-7; no clear D. Looked up from germline, CDR1 is SGHAT and CDR2 is FQNNGV. This CDR3 region has 14 residues. The germline V and J ends were trimmed by 6 bases and 10 bases, with 22 bases remaining between them. This CDR3 is CASRLGPLRIDQYF. The CDR3 DNA sequence: TGTGCCAGCAGACTCGGACCCTTGAGGATTGATCAGTACTTC.

As to this clonotype: A read error may account for a junction end that differs from germline. This rearrangement joins TRBV4-1 to TRBJ2-7, with D possibly being TRBD1 or TRBD2 (6 bases each). The germline V gene has CDR1 MGHRA and CDR2 YSYEKL. The CDR3 covers 15 residues. In DNA, the CDR3 is TGTGCCAGCAGCCAAAACGGAGGGGGAGCCTACGAGCAGTACTTC. It specifies CASSQNGGGAYEQYF.

The V and J genes are TRBV29-1 and TRBJ2-7; D may be TRBD1 (5 bases). The germline V and J ends were trimmed by 5 bases and 6 bases, with 14 bases remaining between them. The CDR3 runs to 12 residues. The germline CDR1 and CDR2 sequences are SQVTM and ANQGSEA. CDR3 in amino acids: CSVLCGAFEQYF. The DNA for the CDR3 is TGCAGCGTTCTATGTGGGGCTTTCGAGCAGTACTTC.